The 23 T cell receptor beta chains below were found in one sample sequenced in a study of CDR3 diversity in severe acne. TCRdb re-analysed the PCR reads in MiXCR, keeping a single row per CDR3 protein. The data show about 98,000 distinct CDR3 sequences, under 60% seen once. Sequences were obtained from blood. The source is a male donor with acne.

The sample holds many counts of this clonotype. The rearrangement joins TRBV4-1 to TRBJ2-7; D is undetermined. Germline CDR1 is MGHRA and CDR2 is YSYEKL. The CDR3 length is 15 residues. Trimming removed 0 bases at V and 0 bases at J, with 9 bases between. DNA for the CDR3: TGCGCCAGCAGCCAAGATCTCCTTCACTCCTACGAGCAGTACGTC. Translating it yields CASSQDLLHSYEQYV.

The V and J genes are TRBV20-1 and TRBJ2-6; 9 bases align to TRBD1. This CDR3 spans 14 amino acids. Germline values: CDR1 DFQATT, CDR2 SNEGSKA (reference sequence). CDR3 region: CSGRDRAGANVLTF. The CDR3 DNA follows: TGCTCGGGACGGGACAGGGCTGGGGCCAACGTCCTGACTTTC.

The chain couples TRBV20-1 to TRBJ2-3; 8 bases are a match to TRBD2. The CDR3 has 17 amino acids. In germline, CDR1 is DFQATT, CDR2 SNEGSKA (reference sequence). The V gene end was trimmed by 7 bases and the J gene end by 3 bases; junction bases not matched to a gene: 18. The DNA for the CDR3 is TGCAGTGATTTGTCGGGAGGGGGGCTCCACGATACAGATACGCAGTATTTT. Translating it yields CSDLSGGGLHDTDTQYF.

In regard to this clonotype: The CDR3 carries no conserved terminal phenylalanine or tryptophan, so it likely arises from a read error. CDR3 sequence reads: CAISAGGNTGELFL. The CDR3 nucleotides read TGTGCCATCTCAGCGGGAGGGAACACCGGGGAGCTGTTTCTT. This chain links TRBV10-3 with TRBJ2-2; 9 nucleotides align to TRBD2. Germline CDR1 ENHRY, CDR2 SYGVKD. The length of the CDR3 is 14 residues. J lost 1 base, V lost 8 bases, and 2 bases had no gene match.

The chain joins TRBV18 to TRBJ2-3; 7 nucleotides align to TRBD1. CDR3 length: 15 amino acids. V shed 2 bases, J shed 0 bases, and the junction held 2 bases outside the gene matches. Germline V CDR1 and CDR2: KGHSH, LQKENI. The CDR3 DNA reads TGTGCCAGCTCACCAGACAGGGACAGCACAGATACGCAGTATTTT. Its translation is CASSPDRDSTDTQYF. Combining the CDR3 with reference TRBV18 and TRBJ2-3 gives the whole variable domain NAGVMQNPRHLVRRRGQEARLRCSPMKGHSHVYWYRQLPEEGLKFMVYLQKENIIDESGMPKERFSAEFPKEGPSILRIQQVVRGDSAAYFCASSPDRDSTDTQYFGPGTRLTVL.

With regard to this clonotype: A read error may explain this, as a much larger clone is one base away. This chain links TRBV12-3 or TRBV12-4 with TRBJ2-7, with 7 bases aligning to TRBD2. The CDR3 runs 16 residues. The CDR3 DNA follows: TGTGTCAGCAGTTTAGGGTGGGGGGGTAGCTCCTACGAGCAGTACTTC. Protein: CVSSLGWGGSSYEQYF.

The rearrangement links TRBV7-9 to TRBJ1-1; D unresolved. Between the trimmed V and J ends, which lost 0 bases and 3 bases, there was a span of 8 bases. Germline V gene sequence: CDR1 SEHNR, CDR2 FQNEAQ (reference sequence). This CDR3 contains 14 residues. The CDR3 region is CASSLAVRDTEAFF. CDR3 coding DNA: TGTGCCAGCAGCTTAGCAGTAAGAGACACTGAAGCTTTCTTT.

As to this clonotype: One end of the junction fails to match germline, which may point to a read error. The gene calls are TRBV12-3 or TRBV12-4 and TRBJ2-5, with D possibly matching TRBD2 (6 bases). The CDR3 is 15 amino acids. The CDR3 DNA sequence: TGTGCTAGCAGCTTAGTCTGGCGGGATGGAGAGACCCAGTACTTC. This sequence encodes CASSLVWRDGETQYF.

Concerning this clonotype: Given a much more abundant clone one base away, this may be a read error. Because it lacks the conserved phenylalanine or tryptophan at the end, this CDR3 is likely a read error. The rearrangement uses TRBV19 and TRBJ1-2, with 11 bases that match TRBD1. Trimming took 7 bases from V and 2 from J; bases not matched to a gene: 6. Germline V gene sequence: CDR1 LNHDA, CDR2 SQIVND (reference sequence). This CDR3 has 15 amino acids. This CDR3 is CASIGQGAFNYGYTS. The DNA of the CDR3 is TGTGCCAGTATAGGACAGGGGGCTTTCAACTATGGCTACACCTCC.

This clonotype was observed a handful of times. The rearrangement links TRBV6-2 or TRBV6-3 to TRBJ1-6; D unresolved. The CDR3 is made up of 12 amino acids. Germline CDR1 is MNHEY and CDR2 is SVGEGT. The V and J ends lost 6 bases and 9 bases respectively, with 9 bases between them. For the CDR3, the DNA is TGTGCCAGCAGCGCCGTAGGTTCACCCCTCCACTTT. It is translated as CASSAVGSPLHF.

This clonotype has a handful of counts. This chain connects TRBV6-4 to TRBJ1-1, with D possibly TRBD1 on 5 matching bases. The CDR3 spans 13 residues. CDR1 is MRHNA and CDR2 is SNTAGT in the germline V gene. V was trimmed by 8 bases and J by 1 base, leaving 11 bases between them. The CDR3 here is CASAQGENTEAFF. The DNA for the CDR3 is TGTGCCAGCGCCCAGGGAGAGAACACTGAAGCTTTCTTT.

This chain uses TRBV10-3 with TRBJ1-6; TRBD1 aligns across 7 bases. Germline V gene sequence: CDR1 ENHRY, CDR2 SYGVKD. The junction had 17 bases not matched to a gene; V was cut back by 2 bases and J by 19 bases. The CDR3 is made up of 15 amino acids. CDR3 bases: TGTGCCATCAGTGAGGCGCCAGGGGGTAGTGCACCACTTCACTTT. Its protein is CAISEAPGGSAPLHF.

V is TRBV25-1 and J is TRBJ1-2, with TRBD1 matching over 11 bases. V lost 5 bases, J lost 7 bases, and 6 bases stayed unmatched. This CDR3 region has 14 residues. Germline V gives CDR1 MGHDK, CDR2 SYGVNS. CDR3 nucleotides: TGTGCCAGCAGTACCTGGACAGGGGGCTTTGGCTACACCTTC. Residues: CASSTWTGGFGYTF.

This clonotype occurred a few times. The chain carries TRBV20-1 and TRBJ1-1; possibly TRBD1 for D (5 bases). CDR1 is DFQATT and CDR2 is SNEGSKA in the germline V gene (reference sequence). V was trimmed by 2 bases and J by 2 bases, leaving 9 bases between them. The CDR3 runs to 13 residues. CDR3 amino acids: CSARPGGNTEAFF. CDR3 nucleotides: TGCAGTGCTAGACCCGGGGGAAACACTGAAGCTTTCTTT.

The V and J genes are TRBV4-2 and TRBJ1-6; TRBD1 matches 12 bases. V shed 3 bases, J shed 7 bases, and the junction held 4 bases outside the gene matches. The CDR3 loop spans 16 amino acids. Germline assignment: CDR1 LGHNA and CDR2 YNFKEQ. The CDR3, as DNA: TGTGCCAGCAGCCATGAAGGGACAGGGGGCAATTCACCCCTCCACTTT. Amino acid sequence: CASSHEGTGGNSPLHF.

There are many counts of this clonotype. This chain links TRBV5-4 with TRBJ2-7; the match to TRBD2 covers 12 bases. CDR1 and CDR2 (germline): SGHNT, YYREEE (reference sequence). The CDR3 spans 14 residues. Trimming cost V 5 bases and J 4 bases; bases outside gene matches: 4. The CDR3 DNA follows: TGTGCCAGCAGGTCGGGACTAGCGGGTTACGAGCAGTACTTC. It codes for CASRSGLAGYEQYF.

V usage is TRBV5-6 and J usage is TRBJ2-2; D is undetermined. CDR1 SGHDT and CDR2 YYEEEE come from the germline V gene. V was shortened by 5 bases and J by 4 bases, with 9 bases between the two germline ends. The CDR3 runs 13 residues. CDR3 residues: CASSAWGTGELFF. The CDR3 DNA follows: TGTGCCAGCAGTGCTTGGGGCACCGGGGAGCTGTTTTTT. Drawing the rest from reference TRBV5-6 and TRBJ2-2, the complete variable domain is DAGVTQSPTHLIKTRGQQVTLRCSPKSGHDTVSWYQQALGQGPQFIFQYYEEEERQRGNFPDRFSGHQFPNYSSELNVNALLLGDSALYLCASSAWGTGELFFGEGSRLTVL.

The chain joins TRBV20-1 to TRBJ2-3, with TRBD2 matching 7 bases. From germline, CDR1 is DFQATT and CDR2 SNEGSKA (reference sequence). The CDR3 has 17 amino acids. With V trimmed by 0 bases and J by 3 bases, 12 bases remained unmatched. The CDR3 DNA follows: TGCAGTGCTAGAGATCGGGGGGTGGGGACTCTGACAGATACGCAGTATTTT. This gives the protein CSARDRGVGTLTDTQYF.

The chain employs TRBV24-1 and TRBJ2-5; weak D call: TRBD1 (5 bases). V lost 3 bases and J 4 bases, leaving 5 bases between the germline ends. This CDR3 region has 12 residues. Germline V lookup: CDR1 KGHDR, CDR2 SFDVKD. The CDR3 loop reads CATSDTGETQYF. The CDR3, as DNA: TGTGCCACCAGTGATACAGGAGAGACCCAGTACTTC.

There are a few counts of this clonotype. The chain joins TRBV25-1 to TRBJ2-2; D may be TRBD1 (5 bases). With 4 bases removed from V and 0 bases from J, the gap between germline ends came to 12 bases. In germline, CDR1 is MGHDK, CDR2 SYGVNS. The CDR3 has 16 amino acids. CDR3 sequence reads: CASSGRAGPNTGELFF. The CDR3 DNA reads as TGTGCCAGCAGTGGTCGGGCAGGGCCGAACACCGGGGAGCTGTTTTTT.

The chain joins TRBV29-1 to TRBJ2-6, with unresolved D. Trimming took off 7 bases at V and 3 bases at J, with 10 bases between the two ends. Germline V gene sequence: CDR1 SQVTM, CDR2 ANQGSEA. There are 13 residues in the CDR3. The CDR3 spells CSAWDGGANVLTF. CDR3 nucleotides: TGCAGCGCCTGGGATGGTGGGGCCAACGTCCTGACTTTC.

CDR3 DNA: TGTGCCAGCAGCTTAGACATGGCCGATTCACCCCTCCACTTT. This gives the protein CASSLDMADSPLHF. J is TRBJ1-6 and V is TRBV7-3; no firm D call. V was pared by 2 bases and J by 8 bases, with 10 bases between. Germline CDR1 SGHTA, CDR2 FQGTGA. This CDR3 contains 14 residues.

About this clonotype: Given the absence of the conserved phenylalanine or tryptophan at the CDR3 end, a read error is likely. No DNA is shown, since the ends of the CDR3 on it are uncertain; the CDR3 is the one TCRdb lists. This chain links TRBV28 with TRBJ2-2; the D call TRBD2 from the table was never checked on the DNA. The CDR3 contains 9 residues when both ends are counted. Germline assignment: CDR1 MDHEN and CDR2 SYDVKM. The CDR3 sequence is CASSSLGGG.